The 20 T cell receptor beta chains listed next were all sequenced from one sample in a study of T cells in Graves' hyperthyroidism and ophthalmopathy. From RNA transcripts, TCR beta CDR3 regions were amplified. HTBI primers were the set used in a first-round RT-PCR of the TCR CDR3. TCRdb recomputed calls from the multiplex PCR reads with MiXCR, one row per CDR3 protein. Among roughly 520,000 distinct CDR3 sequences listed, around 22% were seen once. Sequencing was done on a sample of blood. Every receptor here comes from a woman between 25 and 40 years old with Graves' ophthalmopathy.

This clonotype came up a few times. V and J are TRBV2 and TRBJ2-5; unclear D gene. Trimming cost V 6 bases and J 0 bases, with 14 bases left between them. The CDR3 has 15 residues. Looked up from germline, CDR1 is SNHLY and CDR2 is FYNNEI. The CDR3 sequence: CASRTTTEYQETQYF. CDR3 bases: TGTGCCAGCAGGACGACAACAGAGTACCAAGAGACCCAGTACTTC.

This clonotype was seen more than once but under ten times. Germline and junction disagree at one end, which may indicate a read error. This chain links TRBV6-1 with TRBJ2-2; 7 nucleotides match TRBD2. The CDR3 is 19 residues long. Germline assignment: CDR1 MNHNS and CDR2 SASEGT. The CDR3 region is CARSEFIPRGVVDTGELFF. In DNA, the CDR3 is TGTGCCCGCAGTGAATTCATTCCCCGGGGGGTTGTGGACACCGGGGAGCTGTTTTTT.

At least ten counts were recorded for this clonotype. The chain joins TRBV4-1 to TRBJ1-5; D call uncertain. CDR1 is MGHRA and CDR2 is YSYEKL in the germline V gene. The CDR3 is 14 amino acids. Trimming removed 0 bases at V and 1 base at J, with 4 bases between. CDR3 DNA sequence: TGCGCCAGCAGCCAAGAAGGGAGCAATCAGCCCCAGCATTTT. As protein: CASSQEGSNQPQHF.

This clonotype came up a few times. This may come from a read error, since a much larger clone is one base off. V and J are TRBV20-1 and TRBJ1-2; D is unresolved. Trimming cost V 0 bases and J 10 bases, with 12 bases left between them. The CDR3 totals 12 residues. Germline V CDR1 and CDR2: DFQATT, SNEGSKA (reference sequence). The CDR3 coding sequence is TGCAGTGCTAGAGATCCGGACGGTGACTACACCTTC. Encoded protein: CSARDPDGDYTF.

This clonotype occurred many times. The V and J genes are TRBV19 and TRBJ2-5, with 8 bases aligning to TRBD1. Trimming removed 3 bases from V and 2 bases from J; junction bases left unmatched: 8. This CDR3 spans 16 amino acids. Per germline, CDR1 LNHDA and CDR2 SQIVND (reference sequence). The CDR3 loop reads CASSMLSGQGQETQYF. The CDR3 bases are TGTGCCAGTAGTATGCTTTCCGGACAGGGACAAGAGACCCAGTACTTC. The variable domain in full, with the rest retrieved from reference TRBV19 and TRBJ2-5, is DGGITQSPKYLFRKEGQNVTLSCEQNLNHDAMYWYRQDPGQGLRLIYYSQIVNDFQKGDIAEGYSVSREKKESFPLTVTSAQKNPTAFYLCASSMLSGQGQETQYFGPGTRLLVL.

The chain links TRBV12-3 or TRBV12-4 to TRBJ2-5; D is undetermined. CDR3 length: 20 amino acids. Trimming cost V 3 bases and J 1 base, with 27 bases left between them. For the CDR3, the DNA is TGTGCCAGCAGTTTGGGAAGGGCGGCAATTTCGTTTTTAGTCCAAGAGACCCAGTACTTC. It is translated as CASSLGRAAISFLVQETQYF.

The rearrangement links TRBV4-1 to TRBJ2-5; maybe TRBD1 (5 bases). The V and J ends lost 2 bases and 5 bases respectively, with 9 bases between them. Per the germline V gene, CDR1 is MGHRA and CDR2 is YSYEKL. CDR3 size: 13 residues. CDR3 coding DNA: TGCGCCAGCAGCCAATACAGGTGGGAGACCCAGTACTTC. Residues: CASSQYRWETQYF.

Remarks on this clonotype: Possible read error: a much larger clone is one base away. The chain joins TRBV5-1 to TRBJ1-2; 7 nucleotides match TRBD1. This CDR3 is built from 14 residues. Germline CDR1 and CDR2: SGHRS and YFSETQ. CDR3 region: CAISPGQARYGYTF. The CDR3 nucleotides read TGCGCCATCAGCCCCGGACAGGCGAGATATGGCTACACCTTC.

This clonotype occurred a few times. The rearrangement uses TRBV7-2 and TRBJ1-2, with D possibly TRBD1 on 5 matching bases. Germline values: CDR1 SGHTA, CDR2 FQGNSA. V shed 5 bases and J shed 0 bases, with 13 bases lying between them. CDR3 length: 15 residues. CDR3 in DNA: TGTGCCAGCAGCGCTGACGGGACCCCTAACTATGGCTACACCTTC. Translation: CASSADGTPNYGYTF.

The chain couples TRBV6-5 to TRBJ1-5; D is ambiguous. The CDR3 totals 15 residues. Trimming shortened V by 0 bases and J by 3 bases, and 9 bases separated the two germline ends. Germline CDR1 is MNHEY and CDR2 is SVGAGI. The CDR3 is CASSYSLDSNQPQHF. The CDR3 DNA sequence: TGTGCCAGCAGTTACTCGTTAGACTCCAATCAGCCCCAGCATTTT.

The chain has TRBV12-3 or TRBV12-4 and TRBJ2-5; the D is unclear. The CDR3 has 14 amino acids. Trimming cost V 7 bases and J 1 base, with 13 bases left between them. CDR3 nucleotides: TGTGCCAGCACTACCTTCACAGTCCAAGAGACCCAGTACTTC. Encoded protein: CASTTFTVQETQYF.

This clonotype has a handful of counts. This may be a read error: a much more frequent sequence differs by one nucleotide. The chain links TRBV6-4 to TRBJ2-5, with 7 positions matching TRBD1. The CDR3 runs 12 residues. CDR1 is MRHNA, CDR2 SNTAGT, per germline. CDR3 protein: CASRTGQETKYF. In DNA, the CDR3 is TGTGCCAGCAGGACAGGGCAAGAGACCAAGTACTTC.

The CDR3 here is CASTPAARSALTEAFF. CDR3 in DNA: TGTGCCAGCACCCCGGCCGCGAGGTCAGCCCTAACTGAAGCTTTCTTT. This chain links TRBV12-3 or TRBV12-4 with TRBJ1-1; D remains ambiguous. Trimming cost V 7 bases and J 5 bases, with 23 bases left between them. The CDR3 runs 16 residues.

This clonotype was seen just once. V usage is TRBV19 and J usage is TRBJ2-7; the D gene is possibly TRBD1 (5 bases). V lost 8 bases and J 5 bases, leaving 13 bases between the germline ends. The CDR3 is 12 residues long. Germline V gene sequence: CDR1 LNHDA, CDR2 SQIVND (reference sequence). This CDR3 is CASQQGFDEQYF. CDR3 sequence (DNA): TGTGCCAGTCAGCAGGGTTTTGACGAGCAGTACTTC.

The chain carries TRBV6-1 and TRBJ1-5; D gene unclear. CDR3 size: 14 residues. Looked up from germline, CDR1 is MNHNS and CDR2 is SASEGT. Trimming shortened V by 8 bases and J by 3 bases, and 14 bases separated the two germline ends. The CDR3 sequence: CASRVQRYNQPQHF. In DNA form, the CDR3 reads TGTGCCAGCCGAGTACAGCGGTACAATCAGCCCCAGCATTTT.

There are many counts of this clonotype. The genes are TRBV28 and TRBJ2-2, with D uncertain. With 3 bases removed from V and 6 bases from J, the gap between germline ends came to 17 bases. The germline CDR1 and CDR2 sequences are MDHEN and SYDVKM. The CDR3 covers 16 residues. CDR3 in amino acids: CASSLEKNTGAGELFF. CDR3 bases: TGTGCCAGCAGTTTGGAGAAAAATACTGGGGCCGGGGAGCTGTTTTTT. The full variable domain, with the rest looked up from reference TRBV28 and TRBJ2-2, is DVKVTQSSRYLVKRTGEKVFLECVQDMDHENMFWYRQDPGLGLRLIYFSYDVKMKEKGDIPEGYSVSREKKERFSLILESASTNQTSMYLCASSLEKNTGAGELFFGEGSRLTVL.

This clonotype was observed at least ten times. In DNA form, the CDR3 reads TGTGCCAGCACCGCCACAGGGCTCCAAGAGACCCAGTACTTC. It codes for CASTATGLQETQYF. The chain is built from TRBV12-3 or TRBV12-4 and TRBJ2-5; possible D gene TRBD1, 6 bases. V shed 7 bases and J shed 1 base, with 13 bases lying between them. The CDR3 is 14 amino acids.

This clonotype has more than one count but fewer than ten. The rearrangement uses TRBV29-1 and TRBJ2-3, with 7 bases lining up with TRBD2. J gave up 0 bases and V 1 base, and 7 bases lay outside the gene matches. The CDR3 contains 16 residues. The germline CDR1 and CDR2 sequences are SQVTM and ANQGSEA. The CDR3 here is CSVEGVAGDSTDTQYF. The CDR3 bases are TGCAGCGTTGAAGGGGTAGCGGGCGATAGCACAGATACGCAGTATTTT.

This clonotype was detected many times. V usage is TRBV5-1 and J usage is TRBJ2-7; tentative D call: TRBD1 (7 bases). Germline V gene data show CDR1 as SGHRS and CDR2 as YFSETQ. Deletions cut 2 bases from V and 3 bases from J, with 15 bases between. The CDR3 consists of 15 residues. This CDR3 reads CASSLGQAGYYEQYF. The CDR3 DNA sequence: TGCGCCAGCAGCTTAGGACAGGCGGGGTACTACGAGCAGTACTTC.

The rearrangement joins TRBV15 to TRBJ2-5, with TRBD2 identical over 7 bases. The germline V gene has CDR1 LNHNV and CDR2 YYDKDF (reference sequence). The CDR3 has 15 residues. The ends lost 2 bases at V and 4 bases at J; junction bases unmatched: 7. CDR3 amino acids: CATSRTRTSRETQYF. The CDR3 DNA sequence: TGTGCCACCAGCAGAACCCGGACTAGTCGAGAGACCCAGTACTTC.